The 5 T cell receptor beta chains below all came from one sample that was sequenced in a study of identifying expanded T cells in peripheral blood. Sequenced by immunoSEQ multiplex PCR; TCRdb stores in-frame clones only, minus some. The sample records some 81,000 clones, just under 85% being singletons. What was sequenced was blood. Every receptor here comes from a person aged 18 to 75 in good health.

The chain recombines TRBV18 with TRBJ2-7; 8 bases agree with TRBD2. CDR3 length: 15 amino acids. V was pared by 6 bases and J by 6 bases, with 13 bases of the junction left unmatched. Germline V CDR1 and CDR2: KGHSH, LQKENI. The CDR3 DNA follows: TGTGCCAGCTCCCCAGGTATAGCGGGATCGTCCGAGCAGTACTTC. Its protein product is CASSPGIAGSSEQYF.

This chain joins TRBV28 and TRBJ2-1; D unclear. The CDR3 length is 16 residues. V lost 2 bases, J lost 0 bases, and 11 bases lay in between. Germline loops: CDR1 MDHEN, CDR2 SYDVKM. In DNA, the CDR3 is TGTGCCAGCAGTTTAGAGCTGGTTAGCTCCTACAATGAGCAGTTCTTC. Translating it yields CASSLELVSSYNEQFF.

V and J are TRBV28 and TRBJ2-2; 7 positions match TRBD2. The junction had 6 bases not matched to a gene; V was cut back by 5 bases and J by 0 bases. The length of the CDR3 is 16 residues. Looked up from germline, CDR1 is MDHEN and CDR2 is SYDVKM. The CDR3 is CASSPPAGANTGELFF. CDR3 sequence (DNA): TGTGCCAGCAGTCCCCCTGCGGGAGCGAACACCGGGGAGCTGTTTTTT.

The J gene is TRBJ2-3, the V gene TRBV7-2; 10 bases align to TRBD2. V dropped 7 bases and J dropped 4; count of bases not matched to a gene: 8. Germline-derived CDR1 and CDR2 are SGHTA and FQGNSA. The CDR3 covers 15 residues. CDR3 residues: CASTLGLAGADTQYF. The DNA for the CDR3 is TGTGCCAGCACCCTCGGCCTAGCGGGAGCAGATACGCAGTATTTT.

The J gene is TRBJ2-7, the V gene TRBV5-1; 9 nucleotides agree with TRBD1. The CDR3 consists of 14 residues. The J segment lost 5 bases and the V segment lost 6 bases, leaving 9 bases of the junction unmatched. Germline CDR1 reads SGHRS; CDR2 reads YFSETQ. The CDR3 region has the DNA TGCGCCAGCAACCCAACAGGGGGCTCTGACGAGCAGTACTTC. This codes for CASNPTGGSDEQYF.